Each of the 29 T cell receptor beta chains below was sequenced from the same sample in a study of blood T cell repertoires in COVID-19. Sequencing used immunoSEQ multiplex PCR; TCRdb keeps in-frame clones, though not all of them. Of about 410,000 clones in the sample, about 89% are singletons; the top ten hold roughly 1.6%. Sequencing was carried out using peripheral blood. Every receptor here comes from a woman aged 40 to 49 with COVID-19, enrolled during active disease.

The chain employs TRBV4-2 and TRBJ1-4; 8 positions match TRBD1. V lost 2 bases, J lost 6 bases, and 11 bases stayed unmatched. This CDR3 contains 17 residues. The germline CDR1 and CDR2 sequences are LGHNA and YNFKEQ. The CDR3 DNA sequence: TGTGCCAGCAGCCAACTCCCGGCTGCAGGGGGCTATGAAAAACTGTTTTTT. Protein sequence: CASSQLPAAGGYEKLFF.

For the CDR3, the DNA is TGCGCCAGCAGCCCACTCGGACGGGACTTGCGGGACTATGGCTACACCTTC. It codes for CASSPLGRDLRDYGYTF. V gene TRBV5-1 combines with J gene TRBJ1-2, with D possibly TRBD1 on 5 matching bases. The CDR3 length is 17 residues. Trimming took off 4 bases at V and 3 bases at J, with 22 bases between the two ends. Per the germline V gene, CDR1 is SGHRS and CDR2 is YFSETQ.

CDR3 DNA: TGCGCCAGCACCTCCTGGGGGGGGCCACACTACGAGCAGTACTTC. Translation gives CASTSWGGPHYEQYF. V and J are TRBV5-1 and TRBJ2-7; D is possibly TRBD2 (7 bases). Trimming took 6 bases from V and 3 from J, leaving 19 bases between them. Germline loops: CDR1 SGHRS, CDR2 YFSETQ. The CDR3 sequence is 15 residues long.

V gene TRBV9 combines with J gene TRBJ1-6; tentative D call: TRBD1 (6 bases). There are 14 residues in the CDR3. V lost 0 bases and J lost 7, with 8 bases in between. The germline CDR1 and CDR2 sequences are SGDLS and YYNGEE. The DNA for the CDR3 is TGTGCCAGCAGCGTAGTGGACAGAAATTCACCCCTCCACTTT. It codes for CASSVVDRNSPLHF.

This clone was recorded once. This chain links TRBV3-1 (or the pseudogene TRBV3-2) with TRBJ2-2; D is perhaps TRBD2 (6 bases). V was trimmed by 5 bases and J by 7 bases, leaving 20 bases between them. This CDR3 contains 16 residues. CDR1 LGHDT and CDR2 YNNKEL come from the germline V gene (reference sequence). The CDR3 is CASSKTGGWGHGELFF. CDR3 DNA sequence: TGTGCCAGCAGCAAGACCGGGGGATGGGGCCACGGGGAGCTGTTTTTT.

The genes are TRBV7-9 and TRBJ2-1; 9 nucleotides match TRBD1. The CDR3 covers 15 residues. Germline trimming cut 6 bases from V and 3 bases from J; bases unmatched to any gene: 6. The germline V gene encodes CDR1 SEHNR and CDR2 FQNEAQ (reference sequence). The CDR3 spells CASSPGDRVYNEQFF. The CDR3 DNA follows: TGTGCCAGCAGTCCCGGGGACAGGGTCTACAATGAGCAGTTCTTC.

J is TRBJ2-5 and V is TRBV2; TRBD2 aligns across 14 bases. V trimming: 4 bases; J trimming: 2 bases; junction bases outside the gene matches: 0. CDR1 and CDR2 from the germline V gene are SNHLY and FYNNEI. This CDR3 has 15 amino acids. The CDR3, as DNA: TGTGCCAGCAGTGGGACTAGCGGGGGGCAAGAGACCCAGTACTTC. Translation: CASSGTSGGQETQYF.

This clone has a count of ten or more. The chain is built from TRBV27 and TRBJ1-1, with 8 bases aligning to TRBD1. This CDR3 comprises 19 residues. Germline CDR1 is MNHEY and CDR2 is SMNVEV (reference sequence). V trimming: 6 bases; J trimming: 8 bases; junction bases outside the gene matches: 26. CDR3 region: CASSLNIIRGQILDREAFF. CDR3 DNA sequence: TGTGCCAGCAGCCTAAATATCATCAGGGGGCAAATCTTGGATCGGGAAGCTTTCTTT.

This rearrangement joins TRBV18 to TRBJ2-3; a weak D match, TRBD1 (6 bases). The CDR3 is 15 amino acids. Trimming left V 3 bases short and J 3 bases short, with 13 bases between. Looked up from germline, CDR1 is KGHSH and CDR2 is LQKENI. CDR3 DNA: TGTGCCAGCTCACCCTTCGACAGGACTACAGATACGCAGTATTTT. As protein: CASSPFDRTTDTQYF.

V usage is TRBV19 and J usage is TRBJ2-2; 8 bases map to TRBD1. Trimming removed 4 bases from V and 3 bases from J; junction bases left unmatched: 7. CDR1 is LNHDA, CDR2 SQIVND, per germline (reference sequence). CDR3 length equals 16 residues. The CDR3 DNA is TGTGCCAGTAGTAAGGACAGGGAAGGGGACACCGGGGAGCTGTTTTTT. Its protein product is CASSKDREGDTGELFF. Looking up the rest from reference TRBV19 and TRBJ2-2 gives the full variable domain: DGGITQSPKYLFRKEGQNVTLSCEQNLNHDAMYWYRQDPGQGLRLIYYSQIVNDFQKGDIAEGYSVSREKKESFPLTVTSAQKNPTAFYLCASSKDREGDTGELFFGEGSRLTVL.

The chain employs TRBV30 and TRBJ1-2, with D tentatively TRBD1 (6 bases). The CDR3 is 14 residues long. Trimming stripped 5 bases from V and 3 bases from J, with 16 bases between. Germline V gene sequence: CDR1 GTSNPN, CDR2 SVGIG (reference sequence). CDR3 loop: CAWAGGLVHYGYTF. CDR3 nucleotide sequence: TGTGCCTGGGCCGGGGGGCTGGTGCACTATGGCTACACCTTC.

The V call is TRBV7-6, the J call TRBJ2-7; TRBD1 is a possible D gene (5 bases). There are 15 residues in the CDR3. V shed 1 base and J shed 2 bases, with 12 bases lying between them. Germline V gene data show CDR1 as SGHVS and CDR2 as FNYEAQ. The CDR3 nucleotides are TGTGCCAGCAGCTTAGGGGCACAGGCCCCCTACGAGCAGTACTTC. This translates into CASSLGAQAPYEQYF.

This sequence joins TRBV28 and TRBJ2-7; D is unclear. The length of the CDR3 is 16 residues. With 1 base removed from V and 3 bases from J, the gap between germline ends came to 16 bases. The germline V gene encodes CDR1 MDHEN and CDR2 SYDVKM. CDR3 loop: CASSLLTATNYYEQYF. The CDR3 DNA reads as TGTGCCAGCAGTTTATTAACGGCCACTAACTACTACGAGCAGTACTTC.

In DNA, the CDR3 is TGTGCTAGTGGTTTCGCCCAACAGGGGGTGAACACCGGGGAGCTGTTTTTT. Its protein is CASGFAQQGVNTGELFF. The V call is TRBV12-5, the J call TRBJ2-2; 8 nucleotides line up with TRBD1. Trimming took 3 bases from V and 1 from J; bases not matched to a gene: 7. The CDR3 length is 17 residues. Germline loops: CDR1 LGHNT, CDR2 FRNRAP.

CDR3 nucleotides: TGCAGCGTTGACGGAGGCTATGGCTACACCTTC. Protein: CSVDGGYGYTF. The chain has TRBV29-1 and TRBJ1-2; D gene uncertain. Looked up from germline, CDR1 is SQVTM and CDR2 is ANQGSEA. Trimming took 3 bases from V and 4 from J, leaving 6 bases between them. This CDR3 spans 11 amino acids. The full variable domain, with the rest looked up from reference TRBV29-1 and TRBJ1-2, is SAVISQKPSRDICQRGTSLTIQCQVDSQVTMMFWYRQQPGQSLTLIATANQGSEATYESGFVIDKFPISRPNLTFSTLTVSNMSPEDSSIYLCSVDGGYGYTFGSGTRLTVV.

The chain links TRBV5-1 to TRBJ1-3; 9 bases line up with TRBD1. The junction had 3 bases not matched to a gene; V was cut back by 3 bases and J by 2 bases. This CDR3 region has 15 residues. Germline loops: CDR1 SGHRS, CDR2 YFSETQ. The CDR3 DNA sequence: TGCGCCAGCAGCTGGAGGACAGGGGCTGGAAACACCATATATTTT. Translating it yields CASSWRTGAGNTIYF. Full variable domain (missing parts from reference TRBV5-1 and TRBJ1-3): KAGVTQTPRYLIKTRGQQVTLSCSPISGHRSVSWYQQTPGQGLQFLFEYFSETQRNKGNFPGRFSGRQFSNSRSEMNVSTLELGDSALYLCASSWRTGAGNTIYFGEGSWLTVV.

The J gene is TRBJ2-1, the V gene TRBV2; 7 bases map to TRBD1. The CDR3 is 13 amino acids. The junction had 9 bases not matched to a gene; V was cut back by 6 bases and J by 10 bases. Per the germline V gene, CDR1 is SNHLY and CDR2 is FYNNEI. This chain's CDR3 is CASRNDRVGEQFF. The CDR3 DNA reads TGTGCCAGCAGGAATGACAGGGTAGGGGAGCAGTTCTTC.

J is TRBJ2-7 and V is TRBV6-1; TRBD1 might be the D (5 bases). The germline V gene encodes CDR1 MNHNS and CDR2 SASEGT. The V end lost 0 bases, the J end lost 6 bases, and 12 bases lay between the germline ends. This CDR3 is 14 amino acids long. The CDR3 is CASSEAGRVAEQYF. In nucleotides, the CDR3 is TGTGCCAGCAGTGAAGCGGGCAGGGTGGCCGAGCAGTACTTC.

The genes are TRBV25-1 and TRBJ2-4, with a possible D match to TRBD1 (6 bases). Germline V gives CDR1 MGHDK, CDR2 SYGVNS. The CDR3 extends over 12 amino acids. The ends were cut back, 10 bases at V and 9 bases at J, with 16 bases in the middle. Here the CDR3 reads CATYSGHGIQYF. The CDR3 DNA sequence: TGTGCCACCTATTCGGGACACGGCATTCAGTACTTC.

The chain combines TRBV6-2 or TRBV6-3 with TRBJ2-7; the match to TRBD1 covers 7 bases. CDR1 is MNHEY and CDR2 is SVGEGT in the germline V gene. Trimming took 2 bases from V and 1 from J; bases not matched to a gene: 8. This CDR3 has 16 residues. The CDR3: CASSYEGTDFSYEQYF. CDR3 in DNA: TGTGCCAGCAGTTACGAGGGGACAGATTTTTCCTACGAGCAGTACTTC.

In DNA form, the CDR3 reads TGCAGCGTTGCCGCTACCTACAATGAGCAGTTCTTC. Translating gives CSVAATYNEQFF. The chain has TRBV29-1 and TRBJ2-1, with D uncertain. Trimming took off 4 bases at V and 2 bases at J, with 6 bases between the two ends. The CDR3 length is 12 residues. CDR1 and CDR2 from the germline V gene are SQVTM and ANQGSEA.

The rearrangement links TRBV21-1 to TRBJ1-5; TRBD1 reflects the table's D call only, with no check against the DNA. TRBV21-1 is described as a pseudogene. This CDR3 contains 16 residues. The CDR3 here is CASIGRTARQNQPQHF. The CDR3 nucleotides are TGTGCCAGCATCGGCCGGACAGCCCGACAAAATCAGCCCCAGCATTTT.

This clone turned up a few times. The CDR3 DNA reads as TGTGCCAGCAGCCAAGAGGACCAGGGGTCGGGTAATGAGCAGTTCTTC. It encodes CASSQEDQGSGNEQFF. The chain recombines TRBV3-1 (or the pseudogene TRBV3-2) with TRBJ2-1, with a tentative D call TRBD1 (6 bases). CDR1 LGHDT and CDR2 YNNKEL come from the germline V gene (reference sequence). There are 16 residues in the CDR3. Trimming took 0 bases from V and 7 from J, leaving 16 bases between them.

The rearrangement links TRBV30 to TRBJ1-1; TRBD1 agrees at 10 bases. Germline CDR1 and CDR2: GTSNPN and SVGIG (reference sequence). J lost 4 bases, V lost 0 bases, and 2 bases had no gene match. This CDR3 contains 14 residues. The CDR3 reads CAWSVRTGGTEAFF. CDR3 bases: TGTGCCTGGAGTGTAAGGACAGGGGGCACTGAAGCTTTCTTT.

This chain links TRBV7-8 with TRBJ1-5; D gene unclear. The CDR3 covers 12 residues. Germline V CDR1 and CDR2: SGHVS, FQNEAQ. The V gene lost 2 bases and the J gene lost 5 bases, with 4 bases spanning the gap. Here the CDR3 reads CASSLSYQPQHF. CDR3 DNA: TGTGCCAGCAGCTTATCGTATCAGCCCCAGCATTTT. Filled out from reference TRBV7-8 and TRBJ1-5, the complete variable domain reads GAGVSQSPRYKVAKRGQDVALRCDPISGHVSLFWYQQALGQGPEFLTYFQNEAQLDKSGLPSDRFFAERPEGSVSTLKIQRTQQEDSAVYLCASSLSYQPQHFGDGTRLSIL.

The chain uses TRBV15 and TRBJ2-7; D is perhaps TRBD2 (7 bases). V lost 3 bases to trimming and J lost 6 bases, with 15 bases between them. CDR3 length equals 14 residues. CDR1 LNHNV and CDR2 YYDKDF come from the germline V gene (reference sequence). The CDR3 DNA is TGTGCCACCAGCAGGGGGAGGGGGGTTGGCGAGCAGTACTTC. It codes for CATSRGRGVGEQYF.

The chain couples TRBV12-5 to TRBJ2-1; unclear D gene. CDR3 size: 11 residues. Trimming cost V 4 bases and J 10 bases, with 8 bases left between them. CDR1 and CDR2 from the germline V gene are LGHNT and FRNRAP. CDR3 nucleotides: TGTGCTAGTGGTTCCCTTGAGGAGCAGTTCTTC. This gives the protein CASGSLEEQFF. The full variable domain, its missing parts supplied by reference TRBV12-5 and TRBJ2-1, is DARVTQTPRHKVTEMGQEVTMRCQPILGHNTVFWYRQTMMQGLELLAYFRNRAPLDDSGMPKDRFSAEMPDATLATLKIQPSEPRDSAVYFCASGSLEEQFFGPGTRLTVL.

The genes are TRBV5-8 and TRBJ2-1; 8 nucleotides align to TRBD2. With 4 bases clipped from V and 6 bases from J, the junction kept 12 bases outside the gene matches. The CDR3 sequence is 16 residues long. Germline assignment: CDR1 SGHTS and CDR2 YDEGEE. The CDR3 loop reads CASSPGGHGRVNEQFF. CDR3 DNA sequence: TGTGCCAGCAGCCCGGGGGGACACGGGAGGGTCAATGAGCAGTTCTTC. Filled out from reference TRBV5-8 and TRBJ2-1, the complete variable domain reads EAGVTQSPTHLIKTRGQQATLRCSPISGHTSVYWYQQALGLGLQFLLWYDEGEERNRGNFPPRFSGRQFPNYSSELNVNALELEDSALYLCASSPGGHGRVNEQFFGPGTRLTVL.

The rearrangement uses TRBV24-1 and TRBJ1-2; D is unresolved. The germline gives CDR1 KGHDR, CDR2 SFDVKD. The CDR3 has 11 residues. V dropped 6 bases and J dropped 5 bases, with 6 bases sitting between them. The CDR3 protein is CATSRGYGYTF. The CDR3, as DNA: TGTGCCACCAGTCGCGGATATGGCTACACCTTC.